The T cell receptor (beta chain) described here comes from a study of CD4 T cells in relation to SARS-CoV-2 and coronaviruses. Study-wide background: After 10 days of antigen culture, PBMC TCR beta CDR3s were sequenced. Study findings and constraints: About 65% of donors had memory CD4+ clonotypes crossrecognizing SARS-CoV-2 and common cold coronavirus spike. Pre-pandemic and post-infection samples never came from the same donor.

Naive and memory CD4+ T cells were cultured with CEF, then survey-sequenced. The method was immunoSEQ multiplex PCR; TCRdb's version includes in-frame clones alone and lacks a portion of them. The sample includes about 43,000 clones, roughly four fifths seen only once; the top ten take 1.1% to 1.5%. Per the germline V gene, CDR1 is KGHSH and CDR2 is LQKENI. Losses at the gene ends were 4 bases for V and 7 bases for J; bases not matched to a gene: 7. The CDR3 covers 14 residues. As concerns this clone: As yet, its antigen is unknown.

The TCR originated in an adult with COVID-19. Sample: naive CD4+ T cells from PBMCs, cultured in vitro. Noted subset: naive CD4+ T cells isolated by negative enrichment. The V gene is TRBV18, the J gene TRBJ1-2, with 9 bases lining up with TRBD1. CDR3 sequence (DNA): TGTGCCAGCTCACTATCCCGGGACAGGGTTGGCTACACCTTC. This sequence encodes CASSLSRDRVGYTF.